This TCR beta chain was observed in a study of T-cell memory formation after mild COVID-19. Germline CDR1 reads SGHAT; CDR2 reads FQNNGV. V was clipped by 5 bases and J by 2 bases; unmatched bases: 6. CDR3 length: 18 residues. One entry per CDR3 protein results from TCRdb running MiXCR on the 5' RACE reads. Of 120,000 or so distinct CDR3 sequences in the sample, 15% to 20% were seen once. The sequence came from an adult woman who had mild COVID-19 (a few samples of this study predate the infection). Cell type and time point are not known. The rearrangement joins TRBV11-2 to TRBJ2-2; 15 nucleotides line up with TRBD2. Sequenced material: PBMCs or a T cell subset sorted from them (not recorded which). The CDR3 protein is CASSQGTSGRTNTGELFF. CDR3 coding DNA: TGTGCCAGCAGCCAAGGGACTAGCGGGAGGACTAACACCGGGGAGCTGTTTTTT.